This TCR beta chain was sequenced in a study of T cell changes during pregnancy in multiple sclerosis. Sequencing was performed with immunoSEQ multiplex PCR; in TCRdb, only in-frame clones are kept and a portion is missing. Here the sample spans tens of thousands of clones, about 92% being singletons. This CDR3 spans 13 amino acids. J lost 11 bases, V lost 1 base, and 1 base had no gene match. Germline V gene data show CDR1 as SGHDN and CDR2 as FVKESK. This receptor was taken from a female donor in good health, enrolled as a control in a pregnancy study. Sequenced material: peripheral blood, taken in the first trimester of pregnancy. The rearrangement links TRBV14 to TRBJ2-3, with TRBD2 matching over 12 bases. As DNA, the CDR3 is TGTGCCAGCAGCCAAGGACTAGCGGGAGAGCAGTATTTT. It translates to CASSQGLAGEQYF.